One sample yielded the 24 T cell receptor beta chains listed below, sequenced in a study of blood T cell repertoires in COVID-19. The protocol was immunoSEQ multiplex PCR, while the TCRdb copy is restricted to in-frame clones and leaves out a portion. In the table there are more than 150,000 clones, about 86% of which are singletons. Specimen: peripheral blood. The receptors were gathered from a man in his late teens or twenties with acute or convalescent COVID-19.

The rearrangement links TRBV19 to TRBJ1-5; weak D call: TRBD1 (5 bases). Germline values: CDR1 LNHDA, CDR2 SQIVND (reference sequence). The CDR3 runs 15 residues. Between the trimmed V and J ends, which lost 8 bases and 4 bases, there was a span of 18 bases. The CDR3 region has the DNA TGTGCCAGTCGACCCGGGGGAGCGGCAAATCAGCCCCAGCATTTT. It codes for CASRPGGAANQPQHF. The full variable domain, rest sourced from reference TRBV19 and TRBJ1-5, is DGGITQSPKYLFRKEGQNVTLSCEQNLNHDAMYWYRQDPGQGLRLIYYSQIVNDFQKGDIAEGYSVSREKKESFPLTVTSAQKNPTAFYLCASRPGGAANQPQHFGDGTRLSIL.

CDR3 protein: CASSLEFWGNQFHNEQFF. CDR3 sequence (DNA): TGTGCCAGCAGCTTAGAATTTTGGGGCAATCAATTCCACAATGAGCAGTTCTTC. The V and J genes are TRBV7-8 and TRBJ2-1, with D maybe TRBD1 (5 bases). The V gene's germline CDR1 is SGHVS and CDR2 FQNEAQ. The CDR3 contains 18 residues. V lost 1 base and J lost 5, with 21 bases in between.

The sample holds one count of this clone. V usage is TRBV7-9 and J usage is TRBJ2-3; 8 bases fit TRBD2. The CDR3 sequence is 15 residues long. The ends lost 5 bases at V and 5 bases at J; junction bases unmatched: 9. Germline loops: CDR1 SEHNR, CDR2 FQNEAQ (reference sequence). DNA of the CDR3: TGTGCCAGCAGCCCCAGGACTAGCAGGAAAGATACGCAGTATTTT. This gives the protein CASSPRTSRKDTQYF.

The chain carries TRBV30 and TRBJ2-7; 10 nucleotides match TRBD1. The CDR3 consists of 14 residues. From germline, CDR1 is GTSNPN and CDR2 SVGIG (reference sequence). J lost 0 bases, V lost 3 bases, and 2 bases had no gene match. Written as DNA, the CDR3 is TGTGCCTGGAGGGACAGGGGGATCTCCTACGAGCAGTACGTC. Translation: CAWRDRGISYEQYV.

J is TRBJ1-4 and V is TRBV4-1, with D perhaps TRBD1 (6 bases). Germline CDR1 and CDR2: MGHRA and YSYEKL. The CDR3 has 16 amino acids. V lost 4 bases and J lost 4, with 16 bases in between. The chain's CDR3 is CASSRGTTGYNEKLFF. The CDR3 nucleotides are TGCGCCAGCAGCCGAGGGACGACAGGATATAATGAAAAACTGTTTTTT.

The J gene is TRBJ2-2, the V gene TRBV28; no reliable D call. The CDR3 spans 14 residues. V was pared by 10 bases and J by 2 bases, with 14 bases between. Germline CDR1 reads MDHEN; CDR2 reads SYDVKM. CDR3 DNA: TGTGCCATCGCTCTCCCACAAAACACCGGGGAGCTGTTTTTT. Protein product: CAIALPQNTGELFF.

The sample holds a few counts of this clone. V and J are TRBV7-2 and TRBJ2-5; 10 bases agree with TRBD2. The V gene end was trimmed by 5 bases and the J gene end by 4 bases; junction bases not matched to a gene: 10. Germline CDR1 is SGHTA and CDR2 is FQGNSA. The CDR3 extends over 16 amino acids. The CDR3: CASSPWGAGGPETQYF. In nucleotides, the CDR3 is TGTGCCAGCAGCCCCTGGGGAGCGGGGGGGCCAGAGACCCAGTACTTC.

The V and J genes are TRBV6-1 and TRBJ1-3, with a possible D match to TRBD1 (5 bases). V was clipped by 2 bases and J by 4 bases, with 9 bases between them. The CDR3 has 14 residues. Germline assignment: CDR1 MNHNS and CDR2 SASEGT. The CDR3 region has the DNA TGTGCCAGCAGTGAATTAAGGGGAGGAAACACCATATATTTT. Residues: CASSELRGGNTIYF.

The rearrangement joins TRBV4-1 to TRBJ2-6, with a possible D match to TRBD1 (5 bases). Trimming left V 0 bases short and J 0 bases short, with 9 bases between. The CDR3 has 17 amino acids. Germline CDR1 MGHRA, CDR2 YSYEKL. The CDR3 coding sequence is TGCGCCAGCAGCCAAGATGACAGCCTCTCTGGGGCCAACGTCCTGACTTTC. Translated: CASSQDDSLSGANVLTF.

The V call is TRBV9, the J call TRBJ2-5; D possibly corresponds to TRBD1 (5 bases). Germline values: CDR1 SGDLS, CDR2 YYNGEE. This CDR3 is 15 amino acids long. The V end was cut by 3 bases, the J end by 3 bases, with 15 bases between. CDR3 bases: TGTGCCAGCAGCGAAGGGGTGGGGTCGAAAGAGACCCAGTACTTC. This gives the protein CASSEGVGSKETQYF.

This clone was detected once. V and J are TRBV7-2 and TRBJ1-6; D gene ambiguous. CDR1 and CDR2 from the germline V gene are SGHTA and FQGNSA. There are 15 residues in the CDR3. Trimming left V 4 bases short and J 7 bases short, with 14 bases between. The CDR3 region is CASSSPQASNSPLHF. Here the CDR3 DNA reads TGTGCCAGCAGCTCCCCCCAAGCGAGCAATTCACCCCTCCACTTT.

The rearrangement uses TRBV30 and TRBJ1-2; D gene uncertain. The germline V gene has CDR1 GTSNPN and CDR2 SVGIG (reference sequence). The V and J ends lost 3 bases and 4 bases respectively, with 12 bases between them. The CDR3 is made up of 13 amino acids. The CDR3 is CAWRTVGGYGYTF. In nucleotides, the CDR3 is TGTGCCTGGAGAACGGTCGGTGGCTATGGCTACACCTTC.

This clone was recorded a few times. The chain has TRBV7-9 and TRBJ1-2; 8 bases are shared with TRBD1. This CDR3 contains 15 residues. The germline V gene encodes CDR1 SEHNR and CDR2 FQNEAQ (reference sequence). J gave up 5 bases and V 5 bases, and 10 bases lay outside the gene matches. DNA of the CDR3: TGTGCCAGCAGCCCAAGACAGGGGATAACATATGGCTACACCTTC. Translation: CASSPRQGITYGYTF.

This chain joins TRBV18 and TRBJ2-3; the match to TRBD2 covers 13 bases. V lost 1 base, J lost 0 bases, and 13 bases stayed unmatched. The CDR3 runs 21 residues. The germline V gene encodes CDR1 KGHSH and CDR2 LQKENI. CDR3 nucleotides: TGTGCCAGCTCACCACTTGTCGGGACTAGCGGGGAGTCTGCTAGCACAGATACGCAGTATTTT. This encodes CASSPLVGTSGESASTDTQYF.

The chain recombines TRBV5-1 with TRBJ1-6; 7 bases are a match to TRBD1. The V segment lost 2 bases and the J segment 7 bases; nucleotides outside the gene matches: 12. CDR1 and CDR2 from the germline V gene are SGHRS and YFSETQ. The CDR3 covers 17 residues. CDR3 residues: CASSFGLQDRPNSPLHF. The DNA for the CDR3 is TGCGCCAGCAGCTTTGGACTCCAGGACAGGCCGAATTCACCCCTCCACTTT.

The V gene is TRBV29-1, the J gene TRBJ1-4; 12 bases align to TRBD1. This CDR3 spans 16 amino acids. From germline, CDR1 is SQVTM and CDR2 ANQGSEA. J gave up 3 bases and V 7 bases, and 9 bases lay outside the gene matches. As DNA, the CDR3 is TGCAGCGCCCAAGAGGGACAGGGGGCCTCTAATGAAAAACTGTTTTTT. It encodes CSAQEGQGASNEKLFF.

The gene calls are TRBV19 and TRBJ1-6; tentative D call: TRBD1 (6 bases). Trimming removed 3 bases at V and 7 bases at J, with 16 bases between. The CDR3 spans 16 residues. The germline V gene has CDR1 LNHDA and CDR2 SQIVND (reference sequence). CDR3 sequence reads: CASSIRDKLMNSPLHF. The CDR3 bases are TGTGCCAGTAGTATCAGGGACAAATTAATGAATTCACCCCTCCACTTT. Combining the CDR3 with reference TRBV19 and TRBJ1-6 gives the whole variable domain DGGITQSPKYLFRKEGQNVTLSCEQNLNHDAMYWYRQDPGQGLRLIYYSQIVNDFQKGDIAEGYSVSREKKESFPLTVTSAQKNPTAFYLCASSIRDKLMNSPLHFGNGTRLTVT.

Only one count was recorded for this clone. The V gene is TRBV25-1, the J gene TRBJ1-6; TRBD1 is a possible D gene (6 bases). This CDR3 has 15 amino acids. Germline V lookup: CDR1 MGHDK, CDR2 SYGVNS. V lost 4 bases, J lost 7 bases, and 14 bases lay in between. In DNA, the CDR3 is TGTGCCAGCAGTGGCACAGGGTGGTGGAATTCACCCCTCCACTTT. Its translation is CASSGTGWWNSPLHF.

This sequence joins TRBV5-1 and TRBJ1-5; D call uncertain. This CDR3 comprises 15 residues. V was clipped by 7 bases and J by 8 bases, with 22 bases between them. CDR1 and CDR2 from the germline V gene are SGHRS and YFSETQ. CDR3 sequence (DNA): TGCGCCAGCTCACGCGGAGACGGCCCCGGCGAGCCCCAGCATTTT. This translates into CASSRGDGPGEPQHF.

This rearrangement joins TRBV19 to TRBJ1-2; D uncertain. Germline assignment: CDR1 LNHDA and CDR2 SQIVND (reference sequence). Trimming pared 7 bases from V and 8 bases from J, leaving 23 bases between. This CDR3 is built from 15 residues. CDR3 amino acids: CASNPAGKQNGGYTF. The CDR3 region has the DNA TGTGCCAGTAATCCAGCTGGAAAACAAAACGGGGGCTACACCTTC.

This sequence joins TRBV3-1 (or the pseudogene TRBV3-2) and TRBJ1-1, with a tentative D call TRBD1 (6 bases). CDR3 size: 12 residues. The germline V gene encodes CDR1 LGHDT and CDR2 YNNKEL (reference sequence). V was pared by 4 bases and J by 11 bases, with 14 bases between. The CDR3 DNA reads as TGTGCCAGCAGCCCAACAGGGATTTGGGCTTTCTTT. Encoded protein: CASSPTGIWAFF.

This chain joins TRBV14 and TRBJ1-6; 7 nucleotides agree with TRBD1. The length of the CDR3 is 14 residues. Germline V CDR1 and CDR2: SGHDN, FVKESK. Trimming took 6 bases from V and 6 from J; bases not matched to a gene: 5. In nucleotides, the CDR3 is TGTGCCAGCAGTCGAGACAGGGTTAATTCACCCCTCCACTTT. Its protein product is CASSRDRVNSPLHF.

The chain employs TRBV9 and TRBJ1-3; TRBD1 aligns across 7 bases. Germline loops: CDR1 SGDLS, CDR2 YYNGEE. This CDR3 is built from 16 residues. The V segment lost 4 bases and the J segment 0 bases; nucleotides outside the gene matches: 7. The CDR3 DNA reads TGTGCCAGCAGCCCAAGACAGGGCAGCTCTGGAAACACCATATATTTT. This sequence encodes CASSPRQGSSGNTIYF.

The rearrangement uses TRBV10-3 and TRBJ1-2, with 8 bases that match TRBD1. This CDR3 has 17 amino acids. From germline, CDR1 is ENHRY and CDR2 SYGVKD. Trimming removed 6 bases from V and 4 bases from J; junction bases left unmatched: 16. The CDR3 protein is CAISQGQGRHSFYGYTF. CDR3 bases: TGTGCCATCAGCCAAGGACAGGGTCGACACAGCTTCTATGGCTACACCTTC.